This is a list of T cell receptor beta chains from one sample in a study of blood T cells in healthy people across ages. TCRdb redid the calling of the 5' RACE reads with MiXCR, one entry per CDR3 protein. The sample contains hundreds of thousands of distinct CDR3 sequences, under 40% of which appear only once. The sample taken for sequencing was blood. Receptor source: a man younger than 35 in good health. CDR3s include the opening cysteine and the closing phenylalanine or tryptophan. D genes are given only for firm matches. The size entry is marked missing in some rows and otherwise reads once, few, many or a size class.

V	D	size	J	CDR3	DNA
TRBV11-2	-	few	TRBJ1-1	CASSLNKVGTEAFF	TGTGCCAGCAGCCTTAATAAAGTAGGGACTGAAGCTTTCTTT
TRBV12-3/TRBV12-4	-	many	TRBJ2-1	CASTVQGNNEQFF	TGTGCCAGCACCGTCCAGGGTAACAATGAGCAGTTCTTC
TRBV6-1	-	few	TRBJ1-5	CASSVTGSGQPQHF	TGTGCCAGCAGTGTAACAGGGTCCGGTCAGCCCCAGCATTTT
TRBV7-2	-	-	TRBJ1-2	CASSQILTGVGYGYTF	TGTGCCAGCAGCCAGATATTGACGGGGGTAGGGTATGGCTACACCTTC
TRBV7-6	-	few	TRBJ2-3	CASSFQGVDTQYF	TGTGCCAGCAGCTTTCAGGGCGTAGATACGCAGTATTTT
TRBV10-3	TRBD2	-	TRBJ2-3	CAISGGGSDTRYF	TGTGCCATCTCGGGGGGTGGGTCAGATACGCGGTATTTT
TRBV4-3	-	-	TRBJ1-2	CASSQARRGGYTF	TGCGCCAGCAGCCAAGCGCGGAGGGGTGGCTACACCTTC
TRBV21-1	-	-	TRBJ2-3	CASSKKERGLTGVARDTQYF	TGTGCCAGCAGCAAAAAAGAGAGGGGATTAACAGGGGTCGCCAGGGATACGCAGTATTTT
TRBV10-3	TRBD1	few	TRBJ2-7	CAISEGTDYEQYF	TGTGCCATCAGTGAAGGGACAGATTACGAGCAGTACTTC
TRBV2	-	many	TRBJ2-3	CASRYREGGTDTQYF	TGTGCCAGCAGATACAGGGAAGGGGGCACAGATACGCAGTATTTT
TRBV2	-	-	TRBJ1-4	CASSVQENGKLFF	TGTGCCAGCAGTGTACAGGAAAATGGAAAACTGTTTTTT